Sequencing of this T cell receptor (beta chain) was carried out in a study of blood T cell repertoires in COVID-19. Source study methods: It was from reference gene primer amplification that nucleated cell counts were estimated. Only in-frame clones appear in the TCRdb table, and some are missing; sequencing was by immunoSEQ multiplex PCR. Clonal size and the V and J genes are those of that table, whereas D and trimming came from the DNA. The table records approximately 240,000 clones, roughly 80% of them present only once. Germline V gene lookup returns CDR1 LNHDA and CDR2 SQIVND (reference sequence). The CDR3 extends over 17 amino acids. Trimming removed 7 bases from V and 0 bases from J; junction bases left unmatched: 12.

The sample consisted of PBMCs or T cells enriched from blood (not recorded which). The J gene is TRBJ2-4, the V gene TRBV19; 7 bases align to TRBD1. The clonotype comes from a woman aged 40 to 49 with acute COVID-19. CDR3 nucleotide sequence: TGTGCCAGTAAAGGCCAGGGGGATTTACTAGCCAAAAACATTCAGTACTTC. Its protein product is CASKGQGDLLAKNIQYF.